The 18 T cell receptor beta chains listed next were all sequenced from one sample in a study of blood T cell repertoires in COVID-19. This table comes from immunoSEQ multiplex PCR, and its TCRdb copy is limited to in-frame clones, with some not included. The table shows under 250,000 clones, with around nine tenths occurring only once. Material: peripheral blood. The receptors shown here come from a man between 60 and 75 years old who had recovered from COVID-19.

The rearrangement links TRBV5-1 to TRBJ2-3, with 7 bases aligning to TRBD2. J was trimmed by 0 bases and V by 2 bases; bases with no gene match: 6. Germline V CDR1 and CDR2: SGHRS, YFSETQ. The CDR3 extends over 16 amino acids. The CDR3 nucleotides read TGCGCCAGCAGCTTCGTTCCGGGGGGTAGCACAGATACGCAGTATTTT. Its translation is CASSFVPGGSTDTQYF.

The chain joins TRBV9 to TRBJ1-2; a weak D match, TRBD1 (5 bases). The V and J ends lost 2 bases and 10 bases respectively, with 24 bases between them. Germline CDR1 is SGDLS and CDR2 is YYNGEE. The CDR3 contains 16 residues. The CDR3 coding sequence is TGTGCCAGCAGCGTCTCACCCCAGGGTTTAGATGGTGACTACACCTTC. Translating gives CASSVSPQGLDGDYTF.

This clone was seen once. The genes are TRBV6-5 and TRBJ1-4; D remains unclear. The CDR3 spans 15 residues. Germline CDR1 is MNHEY and CDR2 is SVGAGI. V was shortened by 0 bases and J by 1 base, with 6 bases between the two germline ends. The CDR3 here is CASSYSARTNEKLFF. In DNA form, the CDR3 reads TGTGCCAGCAGTTACTCGGCCCGAACTAATGAAAAACTGTTTTTT.

This clone was recorded only once. This rearrangement joins TRBV6-5 to TRBJ2-7; D not resolved. V was pared by 0 bases and J by 0 bases, with 9 bases between. There are 15 residues in the CDR3. The germline V gene encodes CDR1 MNHEY and CDR2 SVGAGI. CDR3 region: CASSYSRGHSYEQYF. CDR3 nucleotides: TGTGCCAGCAGTTACTCCCGCGGCCACTCCTACGAGCAGTACTTC.

The table lists this clone with a count of one. V gene TRBV10-3 combines with J gene TRBJ1-5, with 7 bases fitting TRBD1. The CDR3 sequence is 15 residues long. The V segment lost 8 bases and the J segment 4 bases; nucleotides outside the gene matches: 11. Germline V gene data show CDR1 as ENHRY and CDR2 as SYGVKD. CDR3 sequence reads: CAIGNYQGENQPQHF. For the CDR3, the DNA is TGTGCCATCGGGAACTACCAGGGGGAGAATCAGCCCCAGCATTTT.

The chain joins TRBV28 to TRBJ1-5; tentatively, D is TRBD1 (6 bases). Deletions cut 3 bases from V and 4 bases from J, with 13 bases between. From germline, CDR1 is MDHEN and CDR2 SYDVKM. This CDR3 is 15 amino acids long. The CDR3 nucleotides read TGTGCCAGCAGTTTGGCGACAGGAGCTAATCAGCCCCAGCATTTT. Its protein product is CASSLATGANQPQHF. The variable domain in full, completed from reference TRBV28 and TRBJ1-5, reads DVKVTQSSRYLVKRTGEKVFLECVQDMDHENMFWYRQDPGLGLRLIYFSYDVKMKEKGDIPEGYSVSREKKERFSLILESASTNQTSMYLCASSLATGANQPQHFGDGTRLSIL.

V gene TRBV29-1 combines with J gene TRBJ2-2, with TRBD2 matching over 11 bases. Germline V lookup: CDR1 SQVTM, CDR2 ANQGSEA. The ends lost 8 bases at V and 5 bases at J; junction bases unmatched: 31. This CDR3 region has 22 residues. The CDR3 is CSFGGSDSHYPRLAGSTGELFF. The CDR3 DNA reads TGCAGCTTTGGGGGCTCGGACAGTCACTACCCCCGACTAGCGGGAAGTACCGGGGAGCTGTTTTTT.

In its sample, this clone was seen once. The chain combines TRBV11-2 with TRBJ2-7; D remains ambiguous. CDR3 length equals 15 residues. Per germline, CDR1 SGHAT and CDR2 FQNNGV. V dropped 0 bases and J dropped 8 bases, with 17 bases sitting between them. The CDR3 spells CASSLDNSTPSKQYF. CDR3 nucleotide sequence: TGTGCCAGCAGCTTAGATAACTCAACCCCTTCAAAGCAGTACTTC.

The genes are TRBV24-1 and TRBJ2-3; 11 bases align to TRBD2. Trimming cost V 3 bases and J 3 bases; bases outside gene matches: 4. CDR1 and CDR2 from the germline V gene are KGHDR and SFDVKD. The length of the CDR3 is 16 residues. The chain's CDR3 is CATSDASGGRTDTQYF. The CDR3 coding sequence is TGTGCCACCAGTGATGCTAGCGGGGGGAGAACAGATACGCAGTATTTT.

This chain connects TRBV6-5 to TRBJ2-3, with 7 bases identical to TRBD2. CDR1 MNHEY and CDR2 SVGAGI come from the germline V gene. The CDR3 extends over 13 amino acids. V gave up 10 bases and J gave up 6 bases; unmatched junction bases: 10. The CDR3 region is CATTRGVQDTQYF. The CDR3 DNA sequence: TGTGCCACTACCCGGGGGGTCCAGGATACGCAGTATTTT.

CDR3 in amino acids: CASSEKGASGNEQFF. DNA of the CDR3: TGTGCCAGCAGTGAAAAGGGCGCTAGCGGTAATGAGCAGTTCTTC. The chain joins TRBV6-1 to TRBJ2-1; TRBD2 matches at 7 bases. Germline CDR1 reads MNHNS; CDR2 reads SASEGT. The V and J ends lost 2 bases and 7 bases, in that order; junction bases with no gene match: 8. The CDR3 consists of 15 residues.

The chain has TRBV7-3 and TRBJ2-3, with 14 bases aligning to TRBD2. V trimming: 3 bases; J trimming: 3 bases; junction bases outside the gene matches: 2. Germline CDR1 and CDR2: SGHTA and FQGTGA. The CDR3 is made up of 16 amino acids. CDR3 in amino acids: CASSLGLAGVTDTQYF. Here the CDR3 DNA reads TGTGCCAGCAGCTTGGGACTAGCGGGAGTAACAGATACGCAGTATTTT. The variable domain in full, with the rest retrieved from reference TRBV7-3 and TRBJ2-3, is GAGVSQTPSNKVTEKGKYVELRCDPISGHTALYWYRQSLGQGPEFLIYFQGTGAADDSGLPNDRFFAVRPEGSVSTLKIQRTERGDSAVYLCASSLGLAGVTDTQYFGPGTRLTVL.

The CDR3 sequence: CASPGTAAYEQYF. The CDR3 DNA reads as TGTGCCAGCCCTGGGACAGCCGCCTACGAGCAGTACTTC. The chain carries TRBV6-5 and TRBJ2-7; 7 bases align to TRBD1. In germline, CDR1 is MNHEY, CDR2 SVGAGI. V shed 8 bases and J 2 bases; nucleotides not matched to a gene: 6. The CDR3 runs to 13 residues.

J is TRBJ1-1 and V is TRBV7-3; TRBD1 matches 11 bases. CDR3 length: 16 residues. Germline V gene lookup returns CDR1 SGHTA and CDR2 FQGTGA. Unmatched junction bases numbered 5, after V lost 4 bases and J lost 1 base. The CDR3 DNA is TGTGCCAGCAGCTCGTATGGACAGGGGGCGAACACTGAAGCTTTCTTT. Protein: CASSSYGQGANTEAFF.

V usage is TRBV7-3 and J usage is TRBJ2-3; D may be TRBD2 (5 bases). CDR1 and CDR2 (germline): SGHTA, FQGTGA. This CDR3 spans 15 amino acids. The V gene lost 6 bases and the J gene lost 3 bases, with 16 bases spanning the gap. The CDR3, as DNA: TGTGCCAGCAGTCCGGGGATAACTCGAACAGATACGCAGTATTTT. This translates into CASSPGITRTDTQYF.

This sequence joins TRBV18 and TRBJ1-5, with 7 bases aligning to TRBD1. Germline CDR1 reads KGHSH; CDR2 reads LQKENI. The CDR3 extends over 16 amino acids. V shed 3 bases, J shed 2 bases, and the junction held 7 bases outside the gene matches. The CDR3 sequence is CASSPGGGKGNQPQHF. As DNA, the CDR3 is TGTGCCAGCTCACCCGGAGGGGGCAAGGGCAATCAGCCCCAGCATTTT.

This chain connects TRBV11-1 to TRBJ2-7; perhaps TRBD1 as D (8 bases). The CDR3 is made up of 16 amino acids. CDR1 and CDR2 from the germline V gene are SGHAT and FQDESV (reference sequence). Trimming took off 5 bases at V and 3 bases at J, with 20 bases between the two ends. The CDR3 loop reads CASSERTGRVGYEQYF. The CDR3 nucleotides are TGTGCCAGCAGCGAGAGGACAGGGAGGGTCGGCTACGAGCAGTACTTC.

This chain joins TRBV5-4 and TRBJ2-2; 7 positions match TRBD2. The CDR3 is made up of 18 amino acids. In germline, CDR1 is SGHNT, CDR2 YYREEE (reference sequence). V trimming: 4 bases; J trimming: 1 base; junction bases outside the gene matches: 13. Here the CDR3 DNA reads TGTGCCAGCAGCCCCCTAAGGGGAGGGGTAGGGAACACCGGGGAGCTGTTTTTT. As protein: CASSPLRGGVGNTGELFF.